The 9 T cell receptor beta chains below were found in one sample sequenced in a study of blood T cell repertoires in COVID-19. The table came from immunoSEQ multiplex PCR; TCRdb's copy has only in-frame clones and leaves some out. The sample consists of 70,000 to 95,000 clones, roughly 96% of them appearing once. Material: peripheral blood. These receptors were collected from a human donor with active COVID-19. The donor label of this sample is uncertain.

The chain combines TRBV11-2 with TRBJ2-3; the match to TRBD2 covers 7 bases. The CDR3 spans 15 residues. Germline-derived CDR1 and CDR2 are SGHAT and FQNNGV. The ends lost 2 bases at V and 3 bases at J; junction bases unmatched: 5. The CDR3 reads CASSLLAVQTDTQYF. The CDR3 DNA reads TGTGCCAGCAGCTTACTAGCGGTTCAAACAGATACGCAGTATTTT.

The chain is built from TRBV19 and TRBJ1-1, with a weak D call TRBD1 (6 bases). V dropped 4 bases and J dropped 1 base, with 13 bases sitting between them. Germline V gene sequence: CDR1 LNHDA, CDR2 SQIVND (reference sequence). CDR3 length: 15 amino acids. Written as DNA, the CDR3 is TGTGCCAGTAGTAGGGGGCAGAAGAGGAACACTGAAGCTTTCTTT. Its protein product is CASSRGQKRNTEAFF. Full variable domain (outside the CDR3, taken from reference TRBV19 and TRBJ1-1): DGGITQSPKYLFRKEGQNVTLSCEQNLNHDAMYWYRQDPGQGLRLIYYSQIVNDFQKGDIAEGYSVSREKKESFPLTVTSAQKNPTAFYLCASSRGQKRNTEAFFGQGTRLTVV.

V usage is TRBV6-6 and J usage is TRBJ1-2, with 7 bases that match TRBD1. The germline V gene has CDR1 MNHNY and CDR2 SVGAGI (reference sequence). J was trimmed by 5 bases and V by 6 bases; bases with no gene match: 6. CDR3 length: 13 amino acids. In DNA, the CDR3 is TGTGCCAGCAGCCGAGGGACAGTTTATGGCTACACCTTC. It encodes CASSRGTVYGYTF.

This rearrangement joins TRBV14 to TRBJ1-4, with 7 bases matching TRBD1. Germline V lookup: CDR1 SGHDN, CDR2 FVKESK. V shed 3 bases and J 4 bases; nucleotides not matched to a gene: 11. The CDR3 contains 17 residues. The CDR3 loop reads CASSQSFPGGINEKLFF. DNA of the CDR3: TGTGCCAGCAGCCAGTCCTTCCCAGGGGGGATTAATGAAAAACTGTTTTTT.

The genes are TRBV6-5 and TRBJ2-3, with a tentative D call TRBD2 (6 bases). Germline loops: CDR1 MNHEY, CDR2 SVGAGI. CDR3 size: 14 residues. The V end lost 2 bases, the J end lost 2 bases, and 8 bases lay between the germline ends. The CDR3 spells CASSYGGLTDTQYF. DNA of the CDR3: TGTGCCAGCAGTTACGGGGGACTCACAGATACGCAGTATTTT.

The chain combines TRBV6-2 or TRBV6-3 with TRBJ2-5; D not certain. The CDR3 is 15 residues long. With 5 bases removed from V and 4 bases from J, the gap between germline ends came to 17 bases. CDR1 MNHEY and CDR2 SVGEGT come from the germline V gene. The CDR3 region has the DNA TGTGCCAGCAGTAACCCCCAAGGTGGGCGAGAGACCCAGTACTTC. Translated, it gives CASSNPQGGRETQYF.

The gene calls are TRBV5-1 and TRBJ1-1; TRBD1 agrees at 7 bases. The CDR3 has 15 residues. Trimming took 3 bases from V and 1 from J; bases not matched to a gene: 6. Looked up from germline, CDR1 is SGHRS and CDR2 is YFSETQ. The CDR3 region has the DNA TGCGCCAGCAGCTCCACAGGGGCCAGGAACACTGAAGCTTTCTTT. Translation: CASSSTGARNTEAFF.

In nucleotides, the CDR3 is TGTGCTAGTGGTTTGGCACCACAGGTGGCGGAGGCTTTCTTT. This codes for CASGLAPQVAEAFF. The V call is TRBV12-5, the J call TRBJ1-1, with D tentatively TRBD1 (5 bases). The CDR3 runs to 14 residues. The ends were cut back, 1 base at V and 11 bases at J, with 17 bases in the middle. CDR1 is LGHNT and CDR2 is FRNRAP in the germline V gene.

The V gene is TRBV6-5, the J gene TRBJ1-4; D is undetermined. Germline loops: CDR1 MNHEY, CDR2 SVGAGI. This CDR3 has 14 residues. V lost 0 bases, J lost 7 bases, and 9 bases lay in between. As DNA, the CDR3 is TGTGCCAGCAGTTACTCGAGGGCGGCTGAAAAACTGTTTTTT. Translated, it gives CASSYSRAAEKLFF.